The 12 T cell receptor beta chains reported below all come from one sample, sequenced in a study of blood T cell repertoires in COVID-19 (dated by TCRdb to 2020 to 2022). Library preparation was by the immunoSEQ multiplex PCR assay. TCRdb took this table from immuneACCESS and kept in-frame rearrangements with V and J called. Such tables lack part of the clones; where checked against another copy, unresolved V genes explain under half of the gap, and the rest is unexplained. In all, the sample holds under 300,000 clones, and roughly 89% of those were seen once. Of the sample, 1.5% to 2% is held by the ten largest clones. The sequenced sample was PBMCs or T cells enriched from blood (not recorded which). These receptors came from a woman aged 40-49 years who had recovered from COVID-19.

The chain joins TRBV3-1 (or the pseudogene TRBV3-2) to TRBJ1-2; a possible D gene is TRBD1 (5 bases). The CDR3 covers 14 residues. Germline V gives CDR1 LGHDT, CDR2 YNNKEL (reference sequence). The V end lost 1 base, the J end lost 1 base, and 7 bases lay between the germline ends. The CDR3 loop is CASSQGGFNYGYTF. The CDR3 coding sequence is TGTGCCAGCAGCCAAGGGGGCTTTAACTATGGCTACACCTTC.

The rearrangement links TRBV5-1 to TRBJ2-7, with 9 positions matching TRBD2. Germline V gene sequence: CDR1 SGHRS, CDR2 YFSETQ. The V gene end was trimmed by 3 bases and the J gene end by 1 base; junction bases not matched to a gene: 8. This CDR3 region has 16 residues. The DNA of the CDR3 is TGCGCCAGCAGCTCCGGAGCTAGCGGGGCATCCTACGAGCAGTACTTC. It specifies CASSSGASGASYEQYF.

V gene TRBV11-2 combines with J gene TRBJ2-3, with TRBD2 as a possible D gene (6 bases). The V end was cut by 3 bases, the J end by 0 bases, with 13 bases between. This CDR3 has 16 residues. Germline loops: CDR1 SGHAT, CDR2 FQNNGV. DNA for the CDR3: TGTGCCAGCAGCTTGTTGGGGACTGGCAGCACAGATACGCAGTATTTT. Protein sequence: CASSLLGTGSTDTQYF. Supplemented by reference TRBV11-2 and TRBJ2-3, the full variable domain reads EAGVAQSPRYKIIEKRQSVAFWCNPISGHATLYWYQQILGQGPKLLIQFQNNGVVDDSQLPKDRFSAERLKGVDSTLKIQPAKLEDSAVYLCASSLLGTGSTDTQYFGPGTRLTVL.

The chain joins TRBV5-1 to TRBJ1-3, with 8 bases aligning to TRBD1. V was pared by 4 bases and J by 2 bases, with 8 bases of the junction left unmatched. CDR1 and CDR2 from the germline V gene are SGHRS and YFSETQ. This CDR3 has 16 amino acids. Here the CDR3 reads CASSPPLQGAGNTIYF. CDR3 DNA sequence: TGCGCCAGCAGCCCCCCCTTACAGGGGGCTGGAAACACCATATATTTT.

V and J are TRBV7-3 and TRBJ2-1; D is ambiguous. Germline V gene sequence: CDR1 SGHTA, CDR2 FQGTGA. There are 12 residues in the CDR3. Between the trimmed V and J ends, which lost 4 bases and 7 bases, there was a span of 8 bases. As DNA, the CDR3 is TGTGCCAGCAGCTCCTCCCGGAATGAGCAGTTCTTC. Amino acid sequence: CASSSSRNEQFF.

The CDR3 protein is CASSLGVLADDWQFF. CDR3 nucleotides: TGTGCCAGCAGCTTAGGGGTCCTAGCGGATGATTGGCAGTTCTTC. The chain is built from TRBV11-2 and TRBJ2-1; TRBD2 matches 7 bases. Germline CDR1 and CDR2: SGHAT and FQNNGV. Trimming took 1 base from V and 12 from J; bases not matched to a gene: 12. The CDR3 length is 15 residues.

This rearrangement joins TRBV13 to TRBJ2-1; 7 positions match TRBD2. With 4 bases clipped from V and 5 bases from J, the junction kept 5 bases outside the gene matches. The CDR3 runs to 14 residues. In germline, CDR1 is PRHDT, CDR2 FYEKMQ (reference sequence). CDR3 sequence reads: CASSSSGTNNEQFF. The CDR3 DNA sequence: TGTGCCAGCAGCTCTTCCGGGACTAACAATGAGCAGTTCTTC.

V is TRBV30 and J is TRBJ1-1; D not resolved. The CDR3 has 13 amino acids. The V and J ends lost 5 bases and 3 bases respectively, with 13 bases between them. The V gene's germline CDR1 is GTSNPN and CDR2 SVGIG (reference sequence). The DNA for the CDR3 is TGTGCCTGGGCTTCCGGCGGGCACACTGAAGCTTTCTTT. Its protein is CAWASGGHTEAFF.

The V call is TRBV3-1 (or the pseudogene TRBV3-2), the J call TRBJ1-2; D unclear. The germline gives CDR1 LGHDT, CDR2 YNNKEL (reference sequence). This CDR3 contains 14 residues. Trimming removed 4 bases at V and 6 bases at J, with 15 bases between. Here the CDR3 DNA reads TGTGCCAGCAGCCTCGGCAGGTCGAAGAATGGCTACACCTTC. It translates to CASSLGRSKNGYTF.

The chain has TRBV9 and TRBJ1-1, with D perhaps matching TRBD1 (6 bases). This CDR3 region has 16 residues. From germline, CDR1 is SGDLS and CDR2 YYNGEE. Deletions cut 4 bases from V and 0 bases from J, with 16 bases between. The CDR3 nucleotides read TGTGCCAGCAGCCCCAGGGACATTTACATGAACACTGAAGCTTTCTTT. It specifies CASSPRDIYMNTEAFF.

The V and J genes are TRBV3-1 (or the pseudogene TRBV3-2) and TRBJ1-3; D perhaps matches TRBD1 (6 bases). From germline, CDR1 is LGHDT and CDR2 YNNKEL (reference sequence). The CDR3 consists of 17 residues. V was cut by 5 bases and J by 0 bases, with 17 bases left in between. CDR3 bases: TGTGCCAGCAGCGACCGACCCCCGGACAGCTCTGGAAACACCATATATTTT. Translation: CASSDRPPDSSGNTIYF.

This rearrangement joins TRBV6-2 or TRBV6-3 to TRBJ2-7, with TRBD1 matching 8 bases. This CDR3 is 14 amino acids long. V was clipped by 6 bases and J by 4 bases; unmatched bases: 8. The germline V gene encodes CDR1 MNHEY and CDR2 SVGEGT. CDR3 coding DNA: TGTGCCAGCAGCCTAGCAGGGGGCTCTTACGAGCAGTACTTC. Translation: CASSLAGGSYEQYF.